A selection of T cell receptor beta chains follows, all from one sample in a study of Graves' ophthalmopathy and Graves' hyperthyroidism. TCRdb re-called the multiplex PCR reads with MiXCR, one entry per CDR3 protein. The table records hundreds of thousands of distinct CDR3 sequences, 15% to 19% of them present only once. The sequenced material came from peripheral blood. These receptors came from a woman under 30 with stable Graves' hyperthyroidism. Both conserved end residues are part of each CDR3.

j_call: TRBJ2-4
v_call: TRBV12-3/TRBV12-4
cdr3_aa: CASSLVSRVAKNIQYF

j_call: TRBJ1-1
v_call: TRBV18
cdr3_aa: CASSPGTDFLRAFF

j_call: TRBJ1-5
v_call: TRBV11-2
cdr3_aa: CASSLYGGSGSNQPQHF

j_call: TRBJ1-2
v_call: TRBV4-1
cdr3_aa: CASSQDPQGAQNYGYTF

j_call: TRBJ2-7
v_call: TRBV6-2/TRBV6-3
cdr3_aa: CASNRVAQKYEQYF

j_call: TRBJ1-2
v_call: TRBV20-1
cdr3_aa: CSARADRANGYTF

j_call: TRBJ2-4
v_call: TRBV13
cdr3_aa: CASSSLAGGSKNIQYF

j_call: TRBJ2-5
v_call: TRBV12-3/TRBV12-4
cdr3_aa: CASSLRTVQETQYF

j_call: TRBJ1-6
v_call: TRBV25-1
cdr3_aa: CASSDRVSVSPLHF

j_call: TRBJ2-4
v_call: TRBV12-3/TRBV12-4
cdr3_aa: CASKPTGLSESRWAKNIQYF

j_call: TRBJ1-2
v_call: TRBV12-3/TRBV12-4
cdr3_aa: CASSFSPGQGVFGYTF

j_call: TRBJ1-1
v_call: TRBV6-9
cdr3_aa: CASSSTRDRERTNTEAFF

j_call: TRBJ2-7
v_call: TRBV5-1
cdr3_aa: CASSLELAGGREQYF

j_call: TRBJ2-2
v_call: TRBV27
cdr3_aa: CASRRAGLNTGELFF

j_call: TRBJ2-5
v_call: TRBV24-1
cdr3_aa: CATSDSRGTESETQYF

j_call: TRBJ2-7
v_call: TRBV6-1
cdr3_aa: CASSRPSGTGSYEQYF

j_call: TRBJ1-5
v_call: TRBV19
cdr3_aa: CASSIRDRVNQPQHF

j_call: TRBJ1-1
v_call: TRBV12-3/TRBV12-4
cdr3_aa: CASSLGQGKNTEAFF

j_call: TRBJ1-1
v_call: TRBV11-1
cdr3_aa: CASSPWTGTARYTEAFF

j_call: TRBJ2-2
v_call: TRBV19
cdr3_aa: CASRIGGAGGAGELFF

j_call: TRBJ2-5
v_call: TRBV27
cdr3_aa: CASSLSVYAGGRETQYF

j_call: TRBJ1-2
v_call: TRBV25-1
cdr3_aa: CASSPLVGGSGYTF

j_call: TRBJ1-2
v_call: TRBV11-2
cdr3_aa: CASSFSTGPYGYTF

j_call: TRBJ2-2
v_call: TRBV7-2
cdr3_aa: CASSLLSGPGGELFF

j_call: TRBJ1-2
v_call: TRBV11-3
cdr3_aa: CAIQTGDGYTF

j_call: TRBJ1-2
v_call: TRBV10-3
cdr3_aa: CAISGGGYTF

j_call: TRBJ1-5
v_call: TRBV5-1
cdr3_aa: CASSLAWDQPQHF

j_call: TRBJ2-7
v_call: TRBV13
cdr3_aa: CASSLSRSNEQYF

j_call: TRBJ1-1
v_call: TRBV12-3/TRBV12-4
cdr3_aa: CASSYLRNTEAFF